This TCR beta chain stems from a study of OX40 agonist ivuxolimab in advanced cancers. As concerns this clone: Its antigen is unknown.

Study results and caveats: Certain nonresponders additionally had low normalized T-cell clonal expansion. On average, CD8+ T cells had more expanded clones than CD4+. The antigen specificity of the peripheral T cells (those that were expanded) was not determined.

Assay used: immunoSEQ multiplex PCR; TCRdb lists only in-frame clones, some missing. The repertoire holds fewer than 60,000 clones, with approximately 79% as singletons. V lost 3 bases and J lost 1; bases outside the gene matches: 5. Germline CDR1 reads LGHNA; CDR2 reads YSLEER. The CDR3 runs 17 residues. Sequenced material: CD4+ or CD8+ T cells sorted from blood, taken in a trial of the OX40 agonist ivuxolimab. This receptor was obtained from an adult with an advanced solid tumor such as melanoma, head and neck, liver or kidney cancer. The J gene is TRBJ2-7, the V gene TRBV4-3; 14 nucleotides align to TRBD2. CDR3 sequence (DNA): TGCGCCAGCAGCCAGGGACTAGCGGGAGTTCAGTCCTACGAGCAGTACTTC. Its protein is CASSQGLAGVQSYEQYF.